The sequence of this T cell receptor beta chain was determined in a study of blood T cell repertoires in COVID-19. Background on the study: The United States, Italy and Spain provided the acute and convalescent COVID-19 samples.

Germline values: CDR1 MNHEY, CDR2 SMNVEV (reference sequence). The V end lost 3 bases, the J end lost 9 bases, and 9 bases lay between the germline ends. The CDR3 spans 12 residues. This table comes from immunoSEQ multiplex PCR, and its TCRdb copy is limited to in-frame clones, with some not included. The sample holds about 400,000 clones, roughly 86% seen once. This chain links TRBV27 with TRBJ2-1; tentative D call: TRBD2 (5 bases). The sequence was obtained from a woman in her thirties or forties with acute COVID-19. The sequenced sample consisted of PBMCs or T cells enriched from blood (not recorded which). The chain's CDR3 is CASSLGAGEQFF. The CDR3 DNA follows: TGTGCCAGCAGTTTGGGCGCGGGTGAGCAGTTCTTC.